A selection of T cell receptor beta chains follows, all from one sample in a study of T-cell reconstitution after alpha-beta-depleted transplantation in children. MiXCR was run by TCRdb on the PCR reads, yielding one entry per CDR3 protein. Of around 700,000 distinct CDR3 sequences in the sample, over 10% were seen once. Sequencing used PBMCs, obtained before TCRalphabeta/CD19-depleted stem cell transplant. The receptor set was obtained from a girl aged 2-10 years with congenital amegakaryocytic thrombocytopenia, due to receive a stem cell transplant. The CDR3 runs from the conserved cysteine through the conserved F or W. The D gene is left open where the match is weak. Not all rows give a size; the values are once, few, many and, for expanded clones, a class.

d_call,clone_size,v_call,j_call,cdr3_aa,cdr3_nt
NA,NA,TRBV6-1,TRBJ2-2,CASSPGPNPGELFF,TGTGCCAGCAGTCCGGGACCAAACCCCGGGGAGCTGTTTTTT
NA,few,TRBV5-1,TRBJ2-5,CASSLVLDQETQYF,TGCGCCAGCAGCTTGGTGTTAGACCAAGAGACCCAGTACTTC
NA,few,TRBV11-2,TRBJ2-7,CASSLADRWRATLQYF,TGTGCCAGCAGCTTAGCAGACAGGTGGAGAGCGACTCTACAGTACTTC
NA,many,TRBV5-1,TRBJ2-1,CASSPGLNNEQFF,TGCGCCAGCAGCCCCGGACTTAACAATGAGCAGTTCTTC
TRBD2,many,TRBV30,TRBJ2-1,CAWSGEAGGPHNEQFF,TGTGCCTGGAGTGGAGAAGCGGGAGGGCCCCACAATGAGCAGTTCTTC
NA,few,TRBV3-1,TRBJ2-7,CASNPTGRDYEQYF,TGTGCCAGCAATCCTACGGGACGGGACTACGAGCAGTACTTC
TRBD1,many,TRBV12-3/TRBV12-4,TRBJ1-6,CASSPRTGGYNSPLHF,TGTGCCAGCAGCCCCCGGACAGGGGGGTATAATTCACCCCTCCACTTT
TRBD1,NA,TRBV11-2,TRBJ2-7,CASSLDGGQGVHEQYF,TGTGCCAGCAGCTTAGATGGGGGACAGGGGGTCCACGAGCAGTACTTC
NA,many,TRBV6-4,TRBJ2-3,CASSDQATGAQYF,TGTGCCAGCAGTGACCAAGCCACGGGGGCGCAGTATTTT
NA,NA,TRBV30,TRBJ2-3,CAWSVYGGDTQYF,TGTGCCTGGAGTGTATATGGGGGAGATACGCAGTATTTT
NA,many,TRBV27,TRBJ2-7,CASRAGAPYEQYF,TGTGCCAGCAGAGCCGGGGCCCCCTACGAGCAGTACTTC
NA,many,TRBV29-1,TRBJ1-2,CSVMGNYGYTF,TGCAGCGTTATGGGCAACTATGGCTACACCTTC
TRBD2,NA,TRBV20-1,TRBJ2-7,CSAFNLAGDYEQYF,TGCAGTGCTTTCAACCTAGCGGGAGACTACGAGCAGTACTTC
TRBD1,many,TRBV18,TRBJ2-1,CASSPLDRAEFF,TGTGCCAGCTCACCGCTAGACAGGGCTGAGTTCTTC
TRBD2,many,TRBV20-1,TRBJ2-1,CSARTSAIEQFF,TGCAGTGCTAGGACTAGCGCGATAGAGCAGTTCTTC
NA,few,TRBV3-1,TRBJ2-7,CASSHGELYEQYF,TGTGCCAGCAGCCACGGAGAGCTATACGAGCAGTACTTC
TRBD2,NA,TRBV4-1,TRBJ2-1,CASSSTRGRAPNEQFF,TGCGCCAGCAGCAGTACTCGCGGGAGGGCCCCCAATGAGCAGTTCTTC
TRBD2,many,TRBV5-5,TRBJ2-1,CASSEGLADNEQFF,TGTGCCAGCAGCGAGGGACTAGCGGACAATGAGCAGTTCTTC
NA,many,TRBV20-1,TRBJ2-3,CSAGALWITDTQYF,TGCAGTGCGGGGGCGTTATGGATCACAGATACGCAGTATTTT
NA,many,TRBV5-6,TRBJ1-1,CASSLVWAAEAFF,TGTGCCAGCAGCTTGGTTTGGGCGGCAGAAGCTTTCTTT
NA,NA,TRBV7-8,TRBJ2-1,CASSSREVNEQFF,TGTGCCAGCAGCTCCAGGGAGGTCAATGAGCAGTTCTTC
TRBD2,NA,TRBV20-1,TRBJ2-1,CSGSGGGYNEQFF,TGCAGTGGATCGGGAGGGGGATACAATGAGCAGTTCTTC
TRBD1,NA,TRBV29-1,TRBJ1-2,CSVESQFRDSDGYTF,TGCAGCGTTGAGAGTCAGTTTAGGGACAGCGATGGCTACACCTTC